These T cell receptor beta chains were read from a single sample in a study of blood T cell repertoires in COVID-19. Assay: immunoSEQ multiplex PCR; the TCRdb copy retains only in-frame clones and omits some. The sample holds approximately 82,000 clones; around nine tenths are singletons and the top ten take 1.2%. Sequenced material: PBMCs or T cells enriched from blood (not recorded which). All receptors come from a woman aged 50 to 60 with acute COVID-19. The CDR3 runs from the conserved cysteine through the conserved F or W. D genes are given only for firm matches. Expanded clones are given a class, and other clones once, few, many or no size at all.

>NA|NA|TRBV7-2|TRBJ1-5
CASSLDIQPQHF
TGTGCCAGCAGCTTAGATATTCAGCCCCAGCATTTT
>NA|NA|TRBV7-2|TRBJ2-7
CASSVTTGVSYEQYF
TGTGCCAGCAGCGTCACAACGGGAGTTAGTTACGAGCAGTACTTC
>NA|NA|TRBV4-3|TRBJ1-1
CASSQDRVVTEAFF
TGCGCCAGCAGCCAAGACAGGGTAGTCACTGAAGCTTTCTTT
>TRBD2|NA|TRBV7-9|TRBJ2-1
CASSSSELAGAKRDEQFF
TGTGCCAGCAGCTCGTCGGAACTAGCGGGAGCCAAAAGGGATGAGCAGTTCTTC
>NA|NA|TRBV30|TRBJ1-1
CAWSVGQGGEAFF
TGTGCCTGGAGTGTTGGTCAGGGCGGTGAAGCTTTCTTT
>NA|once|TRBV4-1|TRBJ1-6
CASSQGASYNSPLHF
TGCGCCAGCAGCCAAGGGGCCTCGTATAATTCACCCCTCCACTTT
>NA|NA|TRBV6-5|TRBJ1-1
CASGGGGNTEAFF
TGTGCCAGCGGAGGGGGGGGGAACACTGAAGCTTTCTTT
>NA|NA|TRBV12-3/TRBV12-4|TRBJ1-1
CASSSHSEAFF
TGTGCCAGCAGCAGCCACAGTGAAGCTTTCTTT
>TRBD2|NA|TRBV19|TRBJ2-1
CATSPGSGRNNEQFF
TGTGCCACCTCGCCCGGGAGCGGGAGGAACAATGAGCAGTTCTTC
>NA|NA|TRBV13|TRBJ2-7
CASSLGGSVTYEQYF
TGTGCCAGCAGCTTAGGAGGTAGCGTAACCTACGAGCAGTACTTC
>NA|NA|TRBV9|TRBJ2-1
CASSPSVGNEQFF
TGTGCCAGCAGCCCTAGCGTCGGAAATGAGCAGTTCTTC
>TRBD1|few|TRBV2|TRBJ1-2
CASSLGTVYGYTF
TGTGCCAGCAGCCTCGGGACAGTCTATGGCTACACCTTC
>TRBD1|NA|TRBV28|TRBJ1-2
CASETGDGGYGYTF
TGTGCCAGCGAAACAGGGGATGGCGGCTATGGCTACACCTTC
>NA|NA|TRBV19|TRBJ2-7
CASSKLGRGYEQYF
TGTGCCAGTAGTAAATTAGGCAGGGGCTACGAGCAGTACTTC
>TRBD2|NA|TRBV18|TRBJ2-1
CASSPPTWSGLASNEQFF
TGTGCCAGCTCACCACCGACATGGTCCGGACTAGCGTCGAATGAGCAGTTCTTC
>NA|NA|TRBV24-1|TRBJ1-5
CATSENYSNQPQHF
TGTGCCACCAGTGAAAACTATAGCAATCAGCCCCAGCATTTT
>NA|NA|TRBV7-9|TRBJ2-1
CASSLDQGDQFF
TGTGCCAGCAGCTTAGATCAGGGTGACCAGTTCTTC
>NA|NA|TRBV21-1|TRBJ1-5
CASSRGRKYQPQHF
TGTGCCAGCAGCAGGGGCAGGAAATATCAGCCCCAGCATTTT
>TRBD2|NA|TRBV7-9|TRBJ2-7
CASIPSGGGDYEQYF
TGTGCCAGCATCCCAAGCGGGGGTGGCGACTACGAGCAGTACTTC
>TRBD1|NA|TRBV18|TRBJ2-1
CASSPRTGAYNEQFF
TGTGCCAGCTCACCTCGGACAGGGGCCTACAATGAGCAGTTCTTC
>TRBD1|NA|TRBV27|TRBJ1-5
CASSSWTGGRDQPQHF
TGTGCCAGCAGTTCTTGGACAGGGGGTCGGGATCAGCCCCAGCATTTT